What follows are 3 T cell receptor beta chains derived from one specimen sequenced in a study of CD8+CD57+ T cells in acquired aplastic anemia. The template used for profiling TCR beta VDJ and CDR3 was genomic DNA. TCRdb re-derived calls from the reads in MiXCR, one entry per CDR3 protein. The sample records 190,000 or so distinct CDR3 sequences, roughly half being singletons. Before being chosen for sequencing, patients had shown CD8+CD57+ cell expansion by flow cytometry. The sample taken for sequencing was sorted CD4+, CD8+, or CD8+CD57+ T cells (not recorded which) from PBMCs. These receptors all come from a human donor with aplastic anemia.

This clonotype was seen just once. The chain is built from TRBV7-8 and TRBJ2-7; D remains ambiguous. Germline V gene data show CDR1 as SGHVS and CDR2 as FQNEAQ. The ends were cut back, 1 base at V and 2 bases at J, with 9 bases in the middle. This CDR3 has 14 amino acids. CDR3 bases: TGTGCCAGCAGCTTAGAGGTGGGAACCTACGAGCAGTACTTC. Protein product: CASSLEVGTYEQYF.

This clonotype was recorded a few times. The CDR3 sequence is CASSLPQWGSSYNEQFF. CDR3 sequence (DNA): TGTGCCAGCAGTTTGCCCCAGTGGGGGAGCTCCTACAATGAGCAGTTCTTC. J is TRBJ2-1 and V is TRBV28; D is tentatively TRBD1 or TRBD2 (5 bases each). The CDR3 has 17 amino acids. The germline gives CDR1 MDHEN, CDR2 SYDVKM. The V and J ends lost 3 bases and 0 bases respectively, with 15 bases between them.

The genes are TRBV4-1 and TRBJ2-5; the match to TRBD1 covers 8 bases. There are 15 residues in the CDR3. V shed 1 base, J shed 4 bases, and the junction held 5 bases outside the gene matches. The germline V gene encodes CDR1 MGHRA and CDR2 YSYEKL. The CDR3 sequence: CASSQGQGYTETQYF. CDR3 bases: TGCGCCAGCAGCCAAGGACAGGGGTACACAGAGACCCAGTACTTC.